This T cell receptor (beta chain) derives from a study of blood T cell repertoires in COVID-19. Sequencing was performed with immunoSEQ multiplex PCR; in TCRdb, only in-frame clones are kept and a portion is missing. The repertoire includes roughly 460,000 clones, approximately 90% of them detected once, and 0.8% to 0.9% sits in the top ten. V lost 0 bases and J lost 6, with 12 bases in between. The CDR3 is 15 amino acids. CDR1 is SGHDN, CDR2 FVKESK, per germline. The sequencing sample was made of peripheral blood. This TCR came from a man younger than 35 with COVID-19, enrolled during active disease. The chain employs TRBV14 and TRBJ2-1, with TRBD1 as a possible D gene (5 bases). CDR3 sequence: CASSQELLGANEQFF. The CDR3 bases are TGTGCCAGCAGCCAAGAACTTTTAGGGGCCAATGAGCAGTTCTTC.